A selection of T cell receptor beta chains follows, all from one sample in a study of cytomegalovirus exposure and HLA in healthy donors. Clones were read by immunoSEQ multiplex PCR, and TCRdb kept only the in-frame ones, dropping some. The sample consists of 250,000 to 350,000 clones, approximately 90% of them appearing once. The sequencing input was PBMCs. These receptors were taken from a woman aged 25 to 39 in good health and CMV-seropositive. The CDR3 runs from the conserved cysteine through the conserved F or W. A D gene is named only where the DNA matches it firmly. The size of a clone is reported for some rows only, either as once, few or many, or as a class for expanded clones.

V	J	size	D	DNA	CDR3
TRBV4-1	TRBJ1-1	-	-	TGCGCCAGCAGCCAAGATCGCACCGAGTTGAACACTGAAGCTTTCTTT	CASSQDRTELNTEAFF
TRBV29-1	TRBJ2-3	-	TRBD1	TGCAGCGTTGAGGCACAGGGGACTACGCAGTATTTT	CSVEAQGTTQYF
TRBV27	TRBJ1-5	-	TRBD1	TGTGCCAGCAGTGGGGACAGGACAGCCTATAGCAATCAGCCCCAGCATTTT	CASSGDRTAYSNQPQHF
TRBV10-3	TRBJ1-2	-	-	TGTGCCATCATCACCCTGAGGACACGGCCTCCAAGCTACACCTTC	CAIITLRTRPPSYTF
TRBV4-3	TRBJ1-1	-	TRBD1	TGCGCCAGCAGCCTGACAGGGGCGGCGAACACTGAAGCTTTCTTT	CASSLTGAANTEAFF
TRBV10-3	TRBJ1-1	-	-	TGTGCCATCAGACAGGTCGCGGGTAATACTGAAGCTTTCTTT	CAIRQVAGNTEAFF
TRBV27	TRBJ2-2	once	-	TGTGCCAGCTCCTTGGGGCTCAACACCGGGGAGCTGTTTTTT	CASSLGLNTGELFF
TRBV5-6	TRBJ2-7	few	TRBD1	TGTGCCAGCAGCTTGATTACAGGGGGCGGCTTAGACGAGCAGTACTTC	CASSLITGGGLDEQYF
TRBV19	TRBJ2-7	-	TRBD1	TGTGCCAGTAGTATTTCGGGACAGGGGGACTACGAGCAGTACTTC	CASSISGQGDYEQYF
TRBV19	TRBJ1-2	-	-	TGTGCCAGTAGTATAGGGGACGGGGCGAACTATGGCTACACCTTC	CASSIGDGANYGYTF
TRBV5-1	TRBJ2-1	-	-	TGCGCCAGCAGCTCCCGCGGGCCGTACAATGAGCAGTTCTTC	CASSSRGPYNEQFF
TRBV5-1	TRBJ2-5	-	-	TGCGCCAGCAGCTTGGACGACTATCCCCACCAAGAGACCCAGTACTTC	CASSLDDYPHQETQYF
TRBV9	TRBJ1-4	-	-	TGTGCCAGCAGTGGGGGCTCAACTAATGAAAAACTGTTTTTT	CASSGGSTNEKLFF
TRBV9	TRBJ1-1	-	-	TGTGCCAGCAGCGTAGGAGCAGGGATAATGAACACTGAAGCTTTCTTT	CASSVGAGIMNTEAFF
TRBV9	TRBJ2-6	-	-	TGTGCCAGCAGCGAGACTGGAACTGGGGCCAACGTCCTGACTTTC	CASSETGTGANVLTF
TRBV9	TRBJ2-2	few	TRBD1	TGTGCCAGCAGCGTAGGTGTCAGGGGGACCGGGGAGCTGTTTTTT	CASSVGVRGTGELFF
TRBV5-1	TRBJ2-5	-	-	TGCGCCAGCAGCTTGGGATCAATGGGGGAGGAGACCCAGTACTTC	CASSLGSMGEETQYF
TRBV11-2	TRBJ2-7	-	-	TGTGCCAGCAGCCCCGTAGAGGCGCCCTACGAGCAGTACTTC	CASSPVEAPYEQYF
TRBV9	TRBJ2-7	-	-	TGTGCCAGCAGCCCACCGGTGGGGGACCTTTGGAGCGAGCAGTACTTC	CASSPPVGDLWSEQYF
TRBV30	TRBJ2-5	few	TRBD1	TGTGCCTGGAGTGCCGGGACAGGGAGGCAAGAGACCCAGTACTTC	CAWSAGTGRQETQYF
TRBV19	TRBJ2-1	-	TRBD2	TGTGCCAGTAGTATAGCTAGCGGGGGGTCCTACAATGAGCAGTTCTTC	CASSIASGGSYNEQFF
TRBV7-9	TRBJ2-7	-	-	TGTGCCAGCAGCTTAGCCCAGGGCCACGAGCAGTACTTC	CASSLAQGHEQYF
TRBV6-5	TRBJ1-5	-	-	TGTGCCAGCAGTACGGCCTATCGTCAGCCCCAGCATTTT	CASSTAYRQPQHF
TRBV5-6	TRBJ2-7	-	-	TGTGCCAGCAGCTTGGGATCGGCCTACGAGCAGTACTTC	CASSLGSAYEQYF
TRBV6-5	TRBJ1-1	few	-	TGTGCCAGCAGTCACGACAGGCGGAACACTGAAGCTTTCTTT	CASSHDRRNTEAFF
TRBV9	TRBJ2-3	-	TRBD2	TGTGCCAGCAGCGTTGGACTAGATCCTCCCACAGCGGATACGCAGTATTTT	CASSVGLDPPTADTQYF
TRBV7-2	TRBJ2-7	once	-	TGTGCCAGCAGCCATAGCCACAGGGCTACCTACGAGCAGTACTTC	CASSHSHRATYEQYF
TRBV6-5	TRBJ2-7	-	TRBD1	TGTGCCAGCAGTTACCCGACAGGGATCTCCTACGAGCAGTACTTC	CASSYPTGISYEQYF